These 9 T cell receptor beta chains came from one sample sequenced in a study of prognosis after radiotherapy for stage I lung cancer. CDR3 of TCR beta was amplified from genomic DNA via a two-round multiplex PCR. During first-round PCR, primers specific to each TRBV and TRBJ gene were used. In TCRdb, the multiplex PCR reads were re-called with MiXCR into one record per CDR3 protein. The repertoire holds about 30,000 distinct CDR3 sequences, with about 43% as singletons. The starting material was PBMCs, obtained before or after stereotactic body radiation therapy (not recorded which). All receptors derive from a donor aged 50 or older with non-small cell lung cancer.

This chain connects TRBV11-1 to TRBJ1-4; TRBD1 might be the D (5 bases). V lost 2 bases and J lost 8, with 18 bases in between. CDR1 SGHAT and CDR2 FQDESV come from the germline V gene (reference sequence). CDR3 length equals 16 residues. CDR3 sequence reads: CASSLNPDSSGEKLFF. The CDR3 DNA is TGTGCCAGCAGCTTAAATCCCGACAGTTCCGGCGAAAAACTGTTTTTT.

To note about this clonotype: Likely a read error: the CDR3 ends without its conserved phenylalanine or tryptophan. V gene TRBV6-1 combines with J gene TRBJ2-1; D call uncertain. Per germline, CDR1 MNHNS and CDR2 SASEGT. This CDR3 has 13 amino acids. CDR3 in amino acids: CSSSLRNPGEQFL. Here the CDR3 DNA reads TGTTCCAGCAGCCTGCGTAATCCTGGTGAGCAGTTCTTA.

In the case of this clonotype: This CDR3 is missing its conserved last phenylalanine or tryptophan, likely due to a read error. The V and J genes are TRBV20-1 and TRBJ1-2; D uncertain. The CDR3 totals 13 residues. Trimming removed 0 bases from V and 2 bases from J, with 7 bases in between. The germline V gene has CDR1 DFQATT and CDR2 SNEGSKA (reference sequence). The CDR3 DNA follows: TGCAGTGCTAGAGATCAGAAGAACTATGGCTACACCATC. Protein product: CSARDQKNYGYTI.

The table lists this clonotype with many counts. V gene TRBV27 combines with J gene TRBJ2-7, with TRBD2 as a possible D gene (6 bases). This CDR3 region has 17 residues. The V gene lost 5 bases and the J gene lost 2 bases, with 22 bases spanning the gap. The germline V gene encodes CDR1 MNHEY and CDR2 SMNVEV (reference sequence). The CDR3 sequence: CASSSPPGERAAYEQYF. The CDR3 DNA reads as TGTGCCAGCAGTAGTCCCCCTGGGGAGCGGGCCGCCTACGAGCAGTACTTC.

The table lists this clonotype with many counts. The chain joins TRBV20-1 to TRBJ2-1; no clear D gene. The germline CDR1 and CDR2 sequences are DFQATT and SNEGSKA (reference sequence). The CDR3 covers 11 residues. Deletions cut 3 bases from V and 7 bases from J, with 7 bases between. The CDR3 region has the DNA TGCAGTGCTAGCGTTAGTAATGAGCAGTTCTTC. It encodes CSASVSNEQFF.

Regarding this clonotype: This likely stems from a read error, as it lies one base from a far larger clone. The chain employs TRBV6-4 and TRBJ2-7; D is undetermined. Trimming left V 5 bases short and J 0 bases short, with 20 bases between. Germline V gene lookup returns CDR1 MRHNA and CDR2 SNTAGT. The CDR3 covers 17 residues. CDR3 amino acids: CASSYRRLRTHSYEQYF. The CDR3 region has the DNA TGTGCCAGCAGTTACCGGCGGCTGAGGACCCACTCCTACGAGCAGTACTTC.

This clonotype was counted at least ten times. The chain carries TRBV4-3 and TRBJ1-4; 9 bases are shared with TRBD1. The CDR3 spans 16 residues. V trimming: 2 bases; J trimming: 8 bases; junction bases outside the gene matches: 9. CDR1 and CDR2 from the germline V gene are LGHNA and YSLEER. This CDR3 is CASSQLAGTGKEKLFF. The CDR3 nucleotides are TGCGCCAGCAGCCAACTAGCCGGGACAGGGAAAGAAAAACTGTTTTTT.

As to this clonotype: One end of the junction does not line up with germline, which may come from a read error. This rearrangement joins TRBV5-1 to TRBJ2-2, with D unresolved. Germline CDR1 reads SGHRS; CDR2 reads YFSETQ. The CDR3 consists of 13 residues. The CDR3, as DNA: TGTGCCAGCAACCAGATTGGTACCGGGGAGCTGTTTTTT. Translated, it gives CASNQIGTGELFF.

This clonotype was seen once. This rearrangement joins TRBV5-1 to TRBJ2-2; 13 nucleotides match TRBD2. The V gene end was trimmed by 2 bases and the J gene end by 3 bases; junction bases not matched to a gene: 1. Germline CDR1 reads SGHRS; CDR2 reads YFSETQ. This CDR3 contains 16 residues. The CDR3 sequence: CASSLTSGRDTGELFF. The CDR3 DNA reads as TGCGCCAGCAGCTTAACTAGCGGGAGGGACACCGGGGAGCTGTTTTTT.